One and the same sample provided the 10 T cell receptor beta chains below, sequenced in a study of cytomegalovirus exposure and HLA in healthy donors (dated by TCRdb to about 2017). Libraries were built with the immunoSEQ multiplex PCR assay. The multiplex PCR relied on a mix of 60 forward primers for TCR Vbeta segments and 13 reverse primers for TCR Jbeta segments. Not all clones reach the TCRdb copy of this immuneACCESS table, which keeps in-frame sequences only. Checked studies attribute under half of the gap to unresolved V genes and leave the rest unexplained. The sample table lists about 160,000 clones, less than 85% of them with a count of one. Of the sample, approximately 6% falls within the top ten clones. The sample consisted of PBMCs. These receptors were taken from a man aged 45 to 65 in good health and CMV-seropositive.

The chain uses TRBV10-3 and TRBJ1-2, with 8 positions matching TRBD1. This CDR3 has 15 amino acids. Germline loops: CDR1 ENHRY, CDR2 SYGVKD. J gave up 3 bases and V 3 bases, and 6 bases lay outside the gene matches. DNA of the CDR3: TGTGCCATCAGTGATCCAGGGGGCTTTTACTATGGCTACACCTTC. Translated: CAISDPGGFYYGYTF.

The rearrangement joins TRBV7-8 to TRBJ2-2, with 15 nucleotides matching TRBD2. Trimming cost V 7 bases and J 5 bases; bases outside gene matches: 11. Germline-derived CDR1 and CDR2 are SGHVS and FQNEAQ. The CDR3 consists of 18 residues. CDR3: CASTHFGLAGGGTGELFF. CDR3 nucleotide sequence: TGTGCCAGCACCCATTTCGGACTAGCGGGAGGGGGGACCGGGGAGCTGTTTTTT.

This chain uses TRBV11-3 with TRBJ2-3; D is perhaps TRBD2 (5 bases). CDR3 length: 14 residues. Trimming cost V 1 base and J 0 bases, with 5 bases left between them. Per the germline V gene, CDR1 is SGHNT and CDR2 is YENEEA. CDR3 loop: CASSLGTSTDTQYF. In nucleotides, the CDR3 is TGTGCCAGCAGCTTAGGGACTAGCACAGATACGCAGTATTTT.

The rearrangement links TRBV6-1 to TRBJ2-5; 10 bases map to TRBD1. Judging by the DNA end, TRBJ2-7 fits better; the J call may be wrong. The CDR3 has 14 residues. Germline V gene data show CDR1 as MNHNS and CDR2 as SASEGT. CDR3 nucleotides: TGTGCCAGCAGAACTGGGACAGGGGTCCGCGAGCAGTACTTC. Amino acids: CASRTGTGVREQYF.

The CDR3 bases are TGTGCCAGCAGCGAGGGCGATTATGGCTACACCTTC. Amino acid sequence: CASSEGDYGYTF. The rearrangement links TRBV6-5 to TRBJ1-2; unclear D gene. V gave up 6 bases and J gave up 5 bases, with 10 bases separating them. The CDR3 totals 12 residues. Germline-derived CDR1 and CDR2 are MNHEY and SVGAGI.

The rearrangement links TRBV5-1 to TRBJ2-1; 8 bases are shared with TRBD1. CDR3 size: 15 residues. The J segment lost 3 bases and the V segment lost 0 bases, leaving 2 bases of the junction unmatched. In germline, CDR1 is SGHRS, CDR2 YFSETQ. The CDR3 coding sequence is TGCGCCAGCAGCTTGGAAGGACAGGGCTACAATGAGCAGTTCTTC. It codes for CASSLEGQGYNEQFF.

This clone was found once. The chain is built from TRBV2 and TRBJ2-5, with 10 bases identical to TRBD2. Looked up from germline, CDR1 is SNHLY and CDR2 is FYNNEI. With V trimmed by 11 bases and J by 5 bases, 11 bases remained unmatched. The CDR3 spans 14 residues. The chain's CDR3 is CASLAGAGAETQYF. Written as DNA, the CDR3 is TGTGCCTCTCTAGCGGGAGCGGGGGCTGAGACCCAGTACTTC.

The rearrangement uses TRBV5-1 and TRBJ2-3; 11 nucleotides agree with TRBD2. V was clipped by 0 bases and J by 0 bases; unmatched bases: 6. CDR1 and CDR2 (germline): SGHRS, YFSETQ. The CDR3 has 18 amino acids. The CDR3: CASSLGLRTSGSTDTQYF. Written as DNA, the CDR3 is TGCGCCAGCAGCTTGGGTTTGCGGACTAGCGGGAGCACAGATACGCAGTATTTT.

This chain uses TRBV27 with TRBJ2-7; 9 bases are shared with TRBD1. Per the germline V gene, CDR1 is MNHEY and CDR2 is SMNVEV (reference sequence). V dropped 0 bases and J dropped 5; count of bases not matched to a gene: 5. This CDR3 has 15 amino acids. Written as DNA, the CDR3 is TGTGCCAGCAGTTTATCTCGGGACAGGGTCCACGAGCAGTACTTC. It specifies CASSLSRDRVHEQYF.

The chain is built from TRBV28 and TRBJ2-3, with D possibly being TRBD1 (5 bases). The CDR3 contains 16 residues. Looked up from germline, CDR1 is MDHEN and CDR2 is SYDVKM. V was clipped by 6 bases and J by 2 bases, with 18 bases between them. The CDR3: CASRPGPATYTDTQYF. Here the CDR3 DNA reads TGTGCCAGCAGACCAGGGCCCGCAACCTACACAGATACGCAGTATTTT.